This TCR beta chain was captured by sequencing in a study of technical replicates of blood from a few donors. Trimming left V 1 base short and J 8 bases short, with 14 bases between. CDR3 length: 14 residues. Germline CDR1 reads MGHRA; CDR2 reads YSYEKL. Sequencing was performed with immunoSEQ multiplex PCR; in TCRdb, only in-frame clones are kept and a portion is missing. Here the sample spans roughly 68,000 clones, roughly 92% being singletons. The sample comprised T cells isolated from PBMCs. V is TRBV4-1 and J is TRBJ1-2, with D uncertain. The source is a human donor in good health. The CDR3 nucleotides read TGCGCCAGCAGCCAAGCGGGAGGTTCTCTCGGCTACACCTTC. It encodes CASSQAGGSLGYTF.